These 10 T cell receptor beta chains were sequenced from one sample in a study of identical twins. Each CDR3 protein gets one entry after TCRdb re-called the 5' RACE reads with MiXCR. Of approximately 280,000 distinct CDR3 sequences listed, more than 6.5% are singletons. This sample was shared with a second study, whose subject was yellow fever vaccine responses in identical twins.

The sequencing input was memory (CD45RO+) T cells sorted from blood. These TCRs come from a woman aged 18-35 years in good health.

This clonotype was seen only a few times. The chain employs TRBV3-1 and TRBJ1-3; D is unclear. The CDR3 consists of 16 residues. Germline V gene sequence: CDR1 LGHDT, CDR2 YNNKEL (reference sequence). Trimming shortened V by 0 bases and J by 0 bases, and 9 bases separated the two germline ends. The CDR3 protein is CASSQDRLTSGNTIYF. CDR3 sequence (DNA): TGTGCCAGCAGCCAAGATCGGTTAACCTCTGGAAACACCATATATTTT.

Ten or more counts support this clonotype. The chain links TRBV5-1 to TRBJ1-1, with D tentatively TRBD1 (6 bases). V gave up 7 bases and J gave up 0 bases, with 13 bases separating them. The CDR3 runs to 14 residues. Germline CDR1 SGHRS, CDR2 YFSETQ. The CDR3 here is CASRRDTMNTEAFF. The CDR3 DNA follows: TGCGCCAGCCGGAGGGACACAATGAACACTGAAGCTTTCTTT.

The chain recombines TRBV5-7 with TRBJ2-7; D perhaps matches TRBD1 (5 bases). TRBV5-7 is classed as an ORF, of uncertain function. V shed 7 bases and J shed 0 bases, with 23 bases lying between them. The CDR3 extends over 17 amino acids. This chain's CDR3 is CASGPGPGQGSSYEQYV. CDR3 bases: TGTGCCAGCGGCCCCGGCCCGGGCCAGGGTAGCTCCTACGAGCAGTACGTC.

This clonotype was recorded at least ten times. The chain links TRBV20-1 to TRBJ1-5; D unclear. Trimming removed 5 bases from V and 11 bases from J, with 13 bases in between. Germline CDR1 DFQATT, CDR2 SNEGSKA (reference sequence). This CDR3 comprises 11 residues. The CDR3, as DNA: TGCAGTGCTCCCTGGGAAAGGTCCCAGCATTTT. Its translation is CSAPWERSQHF.

This clonotype was recorded at least ten times. The chain couples TRBV7-6 to TRBJ1-1; D uncertain. Germline CDR1 SGHVS, CDR2 FNYEAQ. The CDR3 runs 15 residues. V was clipped by 2 bases and J by 2 bases, with 12 bases between them. The CDR3 nucleotides are TGTGCCAGCAGCTTAAGGAGCGCGGTAAACACTGAAGCTTTCTTT. As protein: CASSLRSAVNTEAFF.

There are many counts of this clonotype. In DNA form, the CDR3 reads TGTGCCAGCAGTTTCGAGGCGGGAGGTGGGGCCGGGGAGCTGTTTTTT. This codes for CASSFEAGGGAGELFF. The J gene is TRBJ2-2, the V gene TRBV12-3 or TRBV12-4; TRBD2 matches 8 bases. The ends lost 3 bases at V and 6 bases at J; junction bases unmatched: 9. This CDR3 is 16 amino acids long.

This clonotype was detected ten times or more. The chain joins TRBV27 to TRBJ2-2, with TRBD1 identical over 7 bases. Germline V gene data show CDR1 as MNHEY and CDR2 as SMNVEV (reference sequence). The CDR3 length is 17 residues. V dropped 5 bases and J dropped 1; count of bases not matched to a gene: 10. The CDR3 DNA reads as TGTGCCAGCAGTCTACCGACAGGGTCGGGGAACACCGGGGAGCTGTTTTTT. As protein: CASSLPTGSGNTGELFF.

The sample holds a few counts of this clonotype. The gene calls are TRBV27 and TRBJ1-4; D gene ambiguous. Trimming shortened V by 3 bases and J by 4 bases, and 9 bases separated the two germline ends. This CDR3 comprises 14 residues. CDR1 and CDR2 (germline): MNHEY, SMNVEV (reference sequence). The CDR3 sequence: CASSFSPNNEKLFF. CDR3 bases: TGTGCCAGCAGTTTCAGTCCCAATAATGAAAAACTGTTTTTT.

The chain carries TRBV5-5 and TRBJ2-5; D remains unclear. In germline, CDR1 is SGHKS, CDR2 YYEKEE (reference sequence). The V gene lost 0 bases and the J gene lost 5 bases, with 11 bases spanning the gap. This CDR3 spans 14 amino acids. The CDR3 is CASSLGYVRETQYF. The CDR3 DNA sequence: TGTGCCAGCAGCTTGGGGTACGTCAGGGAGACCCAGTACTTC.

This clonotype was detected only a few times. DNA for the CDR3: TGTGCCAGCAGCTATAGGCTCTTAGGGGAAAAACTGTTTTTT. This encodes CASSYRLLGEKLFF. The J gene is TRBJ1-4, the V gene TRBV3-1; no reliable D call. CDR1 LGHDT and CDR2 YNNKEL come from the germline V gene (reference sequence). This CDR3 comprises 14 residues. V dropped 5 bases and J dropped 8 bases, with 15 bases sitting between them.